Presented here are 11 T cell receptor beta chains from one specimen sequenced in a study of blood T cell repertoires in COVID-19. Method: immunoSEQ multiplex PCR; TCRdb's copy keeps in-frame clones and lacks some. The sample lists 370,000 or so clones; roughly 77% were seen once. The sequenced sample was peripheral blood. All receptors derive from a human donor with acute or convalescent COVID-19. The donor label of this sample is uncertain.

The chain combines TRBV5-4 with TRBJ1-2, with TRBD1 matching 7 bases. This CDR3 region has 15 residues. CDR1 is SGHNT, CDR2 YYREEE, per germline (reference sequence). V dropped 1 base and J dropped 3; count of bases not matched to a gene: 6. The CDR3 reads CASSLPGTGDYGYTF. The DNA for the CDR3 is TGTGCCAGCAGCTTGCCCGGTACAGGGGACTATGGCTACACCTTC.

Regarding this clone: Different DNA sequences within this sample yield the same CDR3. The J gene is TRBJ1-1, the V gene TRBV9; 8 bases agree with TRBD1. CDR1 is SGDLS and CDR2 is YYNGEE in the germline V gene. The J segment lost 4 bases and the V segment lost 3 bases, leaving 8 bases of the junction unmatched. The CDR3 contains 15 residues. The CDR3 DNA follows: TGTGCCAGCAGCGCCCTGACAGGGGCGGCCACTGAAGCTTTCTTT. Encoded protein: CASSALTGAATEAFF.

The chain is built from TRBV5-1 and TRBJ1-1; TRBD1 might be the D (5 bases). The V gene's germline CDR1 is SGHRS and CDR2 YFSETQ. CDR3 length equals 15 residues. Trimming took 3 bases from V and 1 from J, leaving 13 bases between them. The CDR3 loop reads CASSYGGQGNTEAFF. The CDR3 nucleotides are TGCGCCAGCAGCTACGGCGGTCAGGGGAACACTGAAGCTTTCTTT.

Here the CDR3 reads CASSQDRGNSGYTF. As DNA, the CDR3 is TGTGCCAGCTCACAGGACAGGGGTAATTCTGGCTACACCTTC. This chain joins TRBV18 and TRBJ1-2; 9 bases agree with TRBD1. Per germline, CDR1 KGHSH and CDR2 LQKENI. CDR3 length equals 14 residues. V lost 4 bases to trimming and J lost 7 bases; unmatched junction nucleotides: 7.

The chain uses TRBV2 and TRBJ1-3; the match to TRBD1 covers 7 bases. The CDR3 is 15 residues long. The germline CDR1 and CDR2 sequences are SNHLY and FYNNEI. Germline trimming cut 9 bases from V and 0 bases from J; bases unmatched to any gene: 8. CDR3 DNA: TGTGCCAGTACGGACAGGCAGACCTCTGGAAACACCATATATTTT. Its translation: CASTDRQTSGNTIYF.

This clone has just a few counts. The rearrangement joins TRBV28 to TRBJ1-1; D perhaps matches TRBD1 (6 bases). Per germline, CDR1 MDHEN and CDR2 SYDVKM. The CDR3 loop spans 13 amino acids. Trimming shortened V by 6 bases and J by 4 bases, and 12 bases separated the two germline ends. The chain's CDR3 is CASRDMDSTEAFF. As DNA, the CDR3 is TGTGCCAGCAGGGATATGGACAGCACTGAAGCTTTCTTT.

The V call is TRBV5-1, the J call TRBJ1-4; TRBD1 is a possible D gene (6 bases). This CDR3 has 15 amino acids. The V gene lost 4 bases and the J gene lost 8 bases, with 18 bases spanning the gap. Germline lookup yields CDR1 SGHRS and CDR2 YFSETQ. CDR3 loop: CASSKSRGNGEKLFF. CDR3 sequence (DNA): TGCGCCAGCAGCAAATCGAGGGGGAACGGGGAAAAACTGTTTTTT. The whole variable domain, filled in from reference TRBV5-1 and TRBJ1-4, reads KAGVTQTPRYLIKTRGQQVTLSCSPISGHRSVSWYQQTPGQGLQFLFEYFSETQRNKGNFPGRFSGRQFSNSRSEMNVSTLELGDSALYLCASSKSRGNGEKLFFGSGTQLSVL.

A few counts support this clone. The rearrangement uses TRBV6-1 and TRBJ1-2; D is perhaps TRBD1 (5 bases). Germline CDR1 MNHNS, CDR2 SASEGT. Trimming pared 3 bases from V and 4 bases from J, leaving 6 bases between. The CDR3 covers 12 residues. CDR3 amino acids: CASSEGGYGYTF. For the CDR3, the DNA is TGTGCCAGCAGTGAGGGGGGCTATGGCTACACCTTC.

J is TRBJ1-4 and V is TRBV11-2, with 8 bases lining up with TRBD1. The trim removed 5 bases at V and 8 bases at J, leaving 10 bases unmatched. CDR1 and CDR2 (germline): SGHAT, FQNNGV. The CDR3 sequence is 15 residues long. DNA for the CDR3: TGTGCCAGCAGCCAAGGACAGGGTGTAAAGGAAAAACTGTTTTTT. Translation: CASSQGQGVKEKLFF.

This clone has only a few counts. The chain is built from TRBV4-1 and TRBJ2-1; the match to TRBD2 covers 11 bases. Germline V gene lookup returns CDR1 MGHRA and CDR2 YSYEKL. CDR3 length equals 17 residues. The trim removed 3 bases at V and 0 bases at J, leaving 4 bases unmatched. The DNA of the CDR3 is TGCGCCAGCAGCCATCCCGGGACTAGCGGCTCCTACAATGAGCAGTTCTTC. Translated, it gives CASSHPGTSGSYNEQFF.

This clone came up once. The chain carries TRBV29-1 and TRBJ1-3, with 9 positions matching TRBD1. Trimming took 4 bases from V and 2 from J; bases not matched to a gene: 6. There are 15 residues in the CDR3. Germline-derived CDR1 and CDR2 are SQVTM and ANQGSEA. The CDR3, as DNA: TGCAGCGTTGGGGGACAGGGAACCCCTGGAAACACCATATATTTT. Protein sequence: CSVGGQGTPGNTIYF.